This T cell receptor (beta chain) was recovered during a study of T-cell reconstitution after alpha-beta-depleted transplantation in children. Overall study findings and caveats: There were some patients whose high TCRbeta diversity at day 60 came from surviving recipient T cells and thymic progenitors. The origin of alpha-beta T cells about two months after transplant was reportedly several hundred expanded graft clones.

This clonotype was detected a few times. Its target is unknown. Unique molecular identifiers featured in how the TCRbeta library was prepared. Via MiXCR, TCRdb re-called the PCR reads, giving one row per CDR3 protein. The data show about 98,000 distinct CDR3 sequences, 23% seen once. The CDR3 has 12 amino acids. Germline lookup yields CDR1 DFQATT and CDR2 SNEGSKA (reference sequence). V dropped 1 base and J dropped 8 bases, with 8 bases sitting between them. The specimen was PBMCs, collected before TCRalphabeta/CD19-depleted stem cell transplant. The rearrangement uses TRBV20-1 and TRBJ1-4; D remains ambiguous. This clonotype was sampled from a boy under 10 years old with acute lymphoblastic leukemia, due to receive a stem cell transplant. CDR3: CSARGAEEKLFF. The CDR3 DNA reads as TGCAGTGCTAGAGGGGCGGAGGAAAAACTGTTTTTT.